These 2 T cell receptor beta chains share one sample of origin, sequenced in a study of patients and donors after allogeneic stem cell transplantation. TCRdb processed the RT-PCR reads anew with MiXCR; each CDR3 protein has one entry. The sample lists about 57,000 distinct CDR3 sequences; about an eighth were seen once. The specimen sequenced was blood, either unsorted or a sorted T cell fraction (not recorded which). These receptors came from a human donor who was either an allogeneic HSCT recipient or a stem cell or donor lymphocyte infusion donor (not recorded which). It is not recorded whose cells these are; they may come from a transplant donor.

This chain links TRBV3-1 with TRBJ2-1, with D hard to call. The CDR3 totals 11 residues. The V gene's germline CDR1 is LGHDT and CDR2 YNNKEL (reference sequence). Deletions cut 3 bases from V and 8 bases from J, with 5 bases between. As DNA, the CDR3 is TGTGCCAGCAGCCAGGAAGATGAGCAGTTCTTC. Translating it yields CASSQEDEQFF.

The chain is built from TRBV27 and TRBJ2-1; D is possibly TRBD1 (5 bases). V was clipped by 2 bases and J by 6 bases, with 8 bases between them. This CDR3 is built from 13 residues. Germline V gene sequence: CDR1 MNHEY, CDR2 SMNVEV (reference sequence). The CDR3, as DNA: TGTGCCAGCAGTTTACCAGGGCCCAATGAGCAGTTCTTC. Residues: CASSLPGPNEQFF.